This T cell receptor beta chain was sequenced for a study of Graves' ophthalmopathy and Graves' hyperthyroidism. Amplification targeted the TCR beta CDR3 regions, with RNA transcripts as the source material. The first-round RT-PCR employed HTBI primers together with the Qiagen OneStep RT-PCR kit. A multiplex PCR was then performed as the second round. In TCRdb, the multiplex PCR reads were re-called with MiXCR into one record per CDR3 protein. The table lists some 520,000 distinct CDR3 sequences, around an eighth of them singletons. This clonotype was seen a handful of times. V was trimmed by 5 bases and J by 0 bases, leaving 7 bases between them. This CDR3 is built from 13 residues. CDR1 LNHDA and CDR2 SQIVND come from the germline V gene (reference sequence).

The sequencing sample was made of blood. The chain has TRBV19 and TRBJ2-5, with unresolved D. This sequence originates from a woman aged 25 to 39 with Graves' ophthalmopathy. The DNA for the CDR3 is TGTGCCAGTAGTTGGCAGAACCAAGAGACCCAGTACTTC. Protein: CASSWQNQETQYF.